Shown below are 19 T cell receptor beta chains from a single sample sequenced in a study of blood T cell repertoires in COVID-19. TCRdb's copy holds only in-frame clones and misses some; the assay was immunoSEQ multiplex PCR. This sample has some 340,000 clones, with more than 85% found just once. Sequences were obtained from PBMCs or T cells enriched from blood (not recorded which). All receptors come from a woman aged 25 to 39 who had been exposed to COVID-19.

This chain links TRBV5-4 with TRBJ2-2; unclear D gene. Germline loops: CDR1 SGHNT, CDR2 YYREEE (reference sequence). The CDR3 length is 14 residues. V gave up 4 bases and J gave up 2 bases, with 9 bases separating them. CDR3 residues: CASSATGNTGELFF. DNA for the CDR3: TGTGCCAGCAGCGCGACGGGTAACACCGGGGAGCTGTTTTTT.

The chain links TRBV18 to TRBJ1-1, with 7 bases aligning to TRBD1. V was clipped by 5 bases and J by 2 bases; unmatched bases: 8. Germline V gene data show CDR1 as KGHSH and CDR2 as LQKENI. The CDR3 extends over 15 amino acids. CDR3 DNA: TGTGCCAGCTCAACCTTGACAGGGTTTAACACTGAAGCTTTCTTT. Amino acid sequence: CASSTLTGFNTEAFF.

This clone was counted once. The chain combines TRBV19 with TRBJ1-2, with a possible D match to TRBD1 (5 bases). The germline V gene has CDR1 LNHDA and CDR2 SQIVND (reference sequence). There are 15 residues in the CDR3. The V end lost 0 bases, the J end lost 5 bases, and 13 bases lay between the germline ends. The CDR3 sequence is CASSIDQGSNYGYTF. The CDR3 nucleotides read TGTGCCAGTAGTATAGATCAGGGTAGCAATTATGGCTACACCTTC.

The chain joins TRBV7-3 to TRBJ2-1; 7 nucleotides line up with TRBD1. Germline V gene sequence: CDR1 SGHTA, CDR2 FQGTGA. The CDR3 covers 15 residues. The V segment lost 5 bases and the J segment 3 bases; nucleotides outside the gene matches: 7. CDR3 in DNA: TGTGCCAGCAGCGCCGGACAGGAGAACTACAATGAGCAGTTCTTC. This codes for CASSAGQENYNEQFF.

This chain links TRBV19 with TRBJ2-7; 7 nucleotides agree with TRBD1. The CDR3 covers 14 residues. CDR1 and CDR2 from the germline V gene are LNHDA and SQIVND (reference sequence). V was clipped by 4 bases and J by 3 bases; unmatched bases: 6. The CDR3 region is CASSRPGQSYEQYF. CDR3 in DNA: TGTGCCAGTAGTAGGCCGGGACAGAGCTACGAGCAGTACTTC.

The V call is TRBV27, the J call TRBJ2-7; maybe TRBD1 (6 bases). Trimming removed 5 bases at V and 4 bases at J, with 12 bases between. This CDR3 region has 13 residues. CDR1 is MNHEY and CDR2 is SMNVEV in the germline V gene (reference sequence). CDR3 bases: TGTGCCAGCAGTCTCGGGACATTGTACGAGCAGTACTTC. The encoded protein is CASSLGTLYEQYF.

The CDR3 DNA follows: TGTGCCAGCAGCTTTGACAGGTACTATGGCTACACCTTC. Translated, it gives CASSFDRYYGYTF. The rearrangement links TRBV5-4 to TRBJ1-2; D may be TRBD1 (6 bases). The germline V gene has CDR1 SGHNT and CDR2 YYREEE (reference sequence). The V end was cut by 2 bases, the J end by 3 bases, with 8 bases between. The CDR3 sequence is 13 residues long.

This clone was seen a few times. The chain joins TRBV29-1 to TRBJ1-2; D uncertain. The CDR3 runs to 14 residues. V was shortened by 0 bases and J by 2 bases, with 10 bases between the two germline ends. Germline lookup yields CDR1 SQVTM and CDR2 ANQGSEA. This chain's CDR3 is CSVEEINTNYGYTF. CDR3 coding DNA: TGCAGCGTTGAAGAAATTAACACGAACTATGGCTACACCTTC.

V usage is TRBV7-2 and J usage is TRBJ2-7; the match to TRBD2 covers 7 bases. The CDR3 spans 16 residues. Germline CDR1 reads SGHTA; CDR2 reads FQGNSA. V shed 5 bases, J shed 1 base, and the junction held 11 bases outside the gene matches. CDR3 loop: CASSVGREPGSYEQYF. In DNA, the CDR3 is TGTGCCAGCAGCGTGGGGAGGGAGCCGGGGTCCTACGAGCAGTACTTC.

This clone was observed a single time. DNA for the CDR3: TGTGCCACGACGAATCAGGGATCCTATAATTCACCCCTCCACTTT. As protein: CATTNQGSYNSPLHF. The chain recombines TRBV19 with TRBJ1-6; a possible D gene is TRBD1 (5 bases). This CDR3 spans 15 amino acids. Germline V gene lookup returns CDR1 LNHDA and CDR2 SQIVND (reference sequence). Trimming removed 10 bases at V and 1 base at J, with 14 bases between.

The J gene is TRBJ2-2, the V gene TRBV3-1 (or the pseudogene TRBV3-2); D may be TRBD1 (5 bases). Between the trimmed V and J ends, which lost 2 bases and 6 bases, there was a span of 10 bases. Germline values: CDR1 LGHDT, CDR2 YNNKEL (reference sequence). The CDR3 consists of 14 residues. The CDR3 region is CASSQFSTAGELFF. Written as DNA, the CDR3 is TGTGCCAGCAGCCAATTTTCGACAGCCGGGGAGCTGTTTTTT.

This chain uses TRBV7-9 with TRBJ2-7, with D unclear. The CDR3 is 15 amino acids. Germline CDR1 reads SEHNR; CDR2 reads FQNEAQ (reference sequence). Deletions cut 5 bases from V and 2 bases from J, with 16 bases between. The CDR3 DNA follows: TGTGCCAGCAGCACGGTGGTATTTAGTGCCTACGAGCAGTACTTC. Encoded protein: CASSTVVFSAYEQYF.

Here the CDR3 reads CASSRGGGGRYEQYF. CDR3 bases: TGTGCCAGCAGCCGAGGTGGAGGGGGCCGGTACGAGCAGTACTTC. J is TRBJ2-7 and V is TRBV7-9, with D perhaps matching TRBD1 (7 bases). V was clipped by 5 bases and J by 4 bases, with 18 bases between them. The V gene's germline CDR1 is SEHNR and CDR2 FQNEAQ (reference sequence). This CDR3 is 15 amino acids long.

V is TRBV19 and J is TRBJ1-2; TRBD1 aligns across 8 bases. Germline V gene sequence: CDR1 LNHDA, CDR2 SQIVND (reference sequence). The CDR3 sequence is 16 residues long. After removal of 5 bases from V and 4 bases from J, the junction contained 12 bases not matched to a gene. In DNA, the CDR3 is TGTGCCAGTAGTCGTTCAGGCAGGGGGCAGGGCTATGGCTACACCTTC. It translates to CASSRSGRGQGYGYTF.

This clone was counted a single time. The J gene is TRBJ1-1, the V gene TRBV29-1; the D is unclear. V was clipped by 3 bases and J by 10 bases, with 21 bases between them. CDR3 length: 14 residues. Germline V lookup: CDR1 SQVTM, CDR2 ANQGSEA. Here the CDR3 reads CSVDGVAGRLGAFF. The CDR3 bases are TGCAGCGTTGACGGCGTCGCTGGGAGATTGGGAGCTTTCTTT.

This clone was seen a single time. The chain couples TRBV19 to TRBJ1-6; a weak D match, TRBD1 (6 bases). Trimming left V 4 bases short and J 10 bases short, with 14 bases between. CDR1 LNHDA and CDR2 SQIVND come from the germline V gene (reference sequence). The CDR3 consists of 14 residues. The chain's CDR3 is CASSKYREYSPLHF. The CDR3 region has the DNA TGTGCCAGTAGTAAATACAGGGAATACTCACCCCTCCACTTT.

This clone was seen only once. This sequence joins TRBV5-4 and TRBJ1-1; perhaps TRBD1 as D (6 bases). CDR1 SGHNT and CDR2 YYREEE come from the germline V gene (reference sequence). The CDR3 is 16 residues long. V shed 0 bases and J shed 1 base, with 13 bases lying between them. The CDR3 loop reads CASSLGPGGRNTEAFF. In DNA form, the CDR3 reads TGTGCCAGCAGCTTGGGGCCGGGGGGCAGGAACACTGAAGCTTTCTTT.

The gene calls are TRBV7-8 and TRBJ1-4, with 8 bases matching TRBD1. V trimming: 5 bases; J trimming: 6 bases; junction bases outside the gene matches: 8. The length of the CDR3 is 15 residues. From germline, CDR1 is SGHVS and CDR2 FQNEAQ. In nucleotides, the CDR3 is TGTGCCAGCAGCCACCCGGGCAGGGGGCATGAAAAACTGTTTTTT. Its protein product is CASSHPGRGHEKLFF.

The J gene is TRBJ1-3, the V gene TRBV19; D gene uncertain. Trimming took off 7 bases at V and 0 bases at J, with 4 bases between the two ends. Germline V gene data show CDR1 as LNHDA and CDR2 as SQIVND (reference sequence). CDR3 length equals 12 residues. The CDR3 loop is CASISSGNTIYF. CDR3 nucleotides: TGTGCCAGTATCAGCTCTGGAAACACCATATATTTT. The variable domain in full, with the rest retrieved from reference TRBV19 and TRBJ1-3, is DGGITQSPKYLFRKEGQNVTLSCEQNLNHDAMYWYRQDPGQGLRLIYYSQIVNDFQKGDIAEGYSVSREKKESFPLTVTSAQKNPTAFYLCASISSGNTIYFGEGSWLTVV.